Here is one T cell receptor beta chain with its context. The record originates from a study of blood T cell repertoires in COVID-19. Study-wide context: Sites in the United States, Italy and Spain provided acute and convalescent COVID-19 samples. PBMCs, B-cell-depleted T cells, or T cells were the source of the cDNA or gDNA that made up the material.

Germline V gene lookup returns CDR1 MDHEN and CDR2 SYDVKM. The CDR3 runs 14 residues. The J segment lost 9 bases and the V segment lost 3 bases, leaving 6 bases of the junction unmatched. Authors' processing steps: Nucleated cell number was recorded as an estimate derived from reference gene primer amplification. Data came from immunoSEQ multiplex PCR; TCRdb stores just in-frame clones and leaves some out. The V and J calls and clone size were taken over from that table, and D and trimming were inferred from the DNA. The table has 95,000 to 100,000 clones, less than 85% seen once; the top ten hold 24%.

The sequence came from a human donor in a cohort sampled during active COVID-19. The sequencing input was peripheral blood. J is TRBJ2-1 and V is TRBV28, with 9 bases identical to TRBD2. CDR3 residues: CASSFSGLASEQFF. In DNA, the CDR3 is TGTGCCAGCAGTTTTTCGGGACTAGCAAGTGAGCAGTTCTTC.